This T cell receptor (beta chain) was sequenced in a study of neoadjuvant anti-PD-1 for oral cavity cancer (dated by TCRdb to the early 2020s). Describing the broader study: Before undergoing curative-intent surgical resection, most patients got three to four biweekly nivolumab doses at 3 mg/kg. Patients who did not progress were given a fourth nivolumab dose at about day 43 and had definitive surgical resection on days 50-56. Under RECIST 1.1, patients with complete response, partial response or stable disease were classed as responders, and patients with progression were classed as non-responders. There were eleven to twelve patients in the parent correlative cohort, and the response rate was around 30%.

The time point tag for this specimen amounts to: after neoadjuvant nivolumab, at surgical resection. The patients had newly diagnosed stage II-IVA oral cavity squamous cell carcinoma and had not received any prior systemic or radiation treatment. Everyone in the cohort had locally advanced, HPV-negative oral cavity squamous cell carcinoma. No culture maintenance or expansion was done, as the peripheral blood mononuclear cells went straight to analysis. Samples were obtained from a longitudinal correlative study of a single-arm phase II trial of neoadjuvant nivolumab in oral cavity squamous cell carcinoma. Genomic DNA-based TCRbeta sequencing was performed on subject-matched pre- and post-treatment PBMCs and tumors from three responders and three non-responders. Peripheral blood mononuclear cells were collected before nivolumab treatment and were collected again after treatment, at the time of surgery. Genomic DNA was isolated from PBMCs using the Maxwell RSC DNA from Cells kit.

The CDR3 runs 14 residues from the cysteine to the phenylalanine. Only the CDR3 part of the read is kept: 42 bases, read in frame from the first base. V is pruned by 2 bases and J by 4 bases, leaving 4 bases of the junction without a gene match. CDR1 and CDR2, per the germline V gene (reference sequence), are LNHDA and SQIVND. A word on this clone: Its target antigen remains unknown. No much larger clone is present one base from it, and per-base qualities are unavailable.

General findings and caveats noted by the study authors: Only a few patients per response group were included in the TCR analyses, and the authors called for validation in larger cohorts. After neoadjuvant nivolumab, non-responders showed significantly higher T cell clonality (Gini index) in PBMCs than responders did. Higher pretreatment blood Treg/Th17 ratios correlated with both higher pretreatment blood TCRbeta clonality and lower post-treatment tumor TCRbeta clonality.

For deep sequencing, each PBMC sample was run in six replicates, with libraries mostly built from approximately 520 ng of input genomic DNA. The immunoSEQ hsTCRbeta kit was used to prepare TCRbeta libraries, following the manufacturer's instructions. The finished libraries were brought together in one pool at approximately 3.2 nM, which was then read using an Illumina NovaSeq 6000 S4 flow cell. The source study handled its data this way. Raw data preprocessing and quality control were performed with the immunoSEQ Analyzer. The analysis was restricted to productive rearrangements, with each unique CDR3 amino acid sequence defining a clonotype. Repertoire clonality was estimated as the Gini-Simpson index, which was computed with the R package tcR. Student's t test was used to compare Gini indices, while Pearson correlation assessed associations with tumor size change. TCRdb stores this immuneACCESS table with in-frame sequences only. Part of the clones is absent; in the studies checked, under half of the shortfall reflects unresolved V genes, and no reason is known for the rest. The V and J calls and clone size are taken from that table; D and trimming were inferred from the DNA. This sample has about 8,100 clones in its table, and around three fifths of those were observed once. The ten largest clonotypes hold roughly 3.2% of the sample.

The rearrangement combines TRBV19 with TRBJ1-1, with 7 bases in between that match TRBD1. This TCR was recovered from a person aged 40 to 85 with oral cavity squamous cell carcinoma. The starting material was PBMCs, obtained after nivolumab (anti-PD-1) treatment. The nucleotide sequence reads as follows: TGTGCCAGTAGTATAAGGGGGCGGGGCACTGAAGCTTTCTTT. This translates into CASSIRGRGTEAFF. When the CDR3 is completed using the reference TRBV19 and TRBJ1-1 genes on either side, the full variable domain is DGGITQSPKYLFRKEGQNVTLSCEQNLNHDAMYWYRQDPGQGLRLIYYSQIVNDFQKGDIAEGYSVSREKKESFPLTVTSAQKNPTAFYLCASSIRGRGTEAFFGQGTRLTVV.